This TCR beta chain appears in the sequencing data of a study of CD4+ T cells in melanoma. Germline lookup yields CDR1 SGHTA and CDR2 FQGNSA. The CDR3 has 13 residues. Deletions cut 2 bases from V and 2 bases from J, with 4 bases between. Repertoires were generated with immunoSEQ multiplex PCR, while TCRdb's copy carries only in-frame clones and drops some. The sample has 4,500 to 5,000 clones, 60% to 65% seen once. Input material: cells from a culture (not recorded whether cultured in vitro). The J gene is TRBJ1-5, the V gene TRBV7-2; D ambiguous. This sequence was found in a human donor with melanoma. CDR3 protein: CASSLRGNQPQHF. The CDR3 DNA sequence: TGTGCCAGCAGCTTAAGGGGCAATCAGCCCCAGCATTTT.